This TCR gamma chain comes out of a study of gamma delta lymphoproliferative disorders and STAT genes. TCRdb applied CATT to the multiplex PCR reads for clone calling. Seen here are 1,300 or so gamma-chain clones, 8.2% observed once, and the top ten hold roughly 50%. This clone rates as medium-sized (0.01 to 0.1%). The receptor sequences were amplified from genomic DNA of peripheral blood mononuclear cells. Trimming cost V 0 bases and J 9 bases; bases outside gene matches: 10. CDR3 length equals 15 residues. Per germline, CDR1 GITISATS and CDR2 ISYDGTV (reference sequence). The sequence derives from a human donor with gamma-delta T-cell large granular lymphocyte leukemia. The V gene is TRGV9, the J gene TRGJP1. No J segment appears in TCRdb, so it was assigned here by matching the sequence to germline. Source material: blood. CDR3 in amino acids: CALWEVEWTRWFKIF. The CDR3 DNA is TGTGCCTTGTGGGAGGTGGAGTGGACTCGTTGGTTCAAGATATTT.